This T cell receptor beta chain was recovered during a study of blood T cells in healthy people across ages. PCR was performed a second time for about 7 to 11 cycles using a sample-barcoded 5' primer and a J-beta primer mix. Each cDNA molecule was tagged by a template-switch adaptor that had 12 random nucleotides. In TCRdb, the 5' RACE reads were re-called with MiXCR into one record per CDR3 protein. The table records 1.5 million to 1.8 million distinct CDR3 sequences, around 40% of them present only once. V was cut by 3 bases and J by 2 bases, with 5 bases left in between. Germline V gene sequence: CDR1 SQVTM, CDR2 ANQGSEA. The CDR3 contains 13 residues.

The chain employs TRBV29-1 and TRBJ2-6; D not resolved. This clonotype originated in a woman between 18 and 29 years old in good health. Specimen: blood. CDR3 coding DNA: TGCAGCGTTGATTTAACTGGGGCCAACGTCCTGACTTTC. This sequence encodes CSVDLTGANVLTF.